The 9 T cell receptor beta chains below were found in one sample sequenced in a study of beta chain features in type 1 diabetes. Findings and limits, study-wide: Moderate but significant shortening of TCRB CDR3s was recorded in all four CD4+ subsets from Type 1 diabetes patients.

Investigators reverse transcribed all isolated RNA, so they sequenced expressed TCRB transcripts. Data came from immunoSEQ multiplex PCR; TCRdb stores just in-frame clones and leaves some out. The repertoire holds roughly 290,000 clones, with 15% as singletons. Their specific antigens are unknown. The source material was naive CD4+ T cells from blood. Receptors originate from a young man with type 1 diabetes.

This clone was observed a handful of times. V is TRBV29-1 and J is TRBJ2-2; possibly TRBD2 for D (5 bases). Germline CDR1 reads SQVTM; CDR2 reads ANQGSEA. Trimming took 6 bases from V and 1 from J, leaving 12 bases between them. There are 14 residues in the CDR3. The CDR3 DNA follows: TGCAGCGTGGTGACGGACTTGAACACCGGGGAGCTGTTTTTT. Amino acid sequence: CSVVTDLNTGELFF.

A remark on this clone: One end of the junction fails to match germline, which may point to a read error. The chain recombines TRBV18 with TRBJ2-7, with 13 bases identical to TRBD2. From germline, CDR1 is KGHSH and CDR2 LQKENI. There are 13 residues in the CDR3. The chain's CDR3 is CASSPGTSGEPYF. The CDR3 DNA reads TGTGCCAGCTCACCCGGGACTAGCGGGGAGCCGTACTTC.

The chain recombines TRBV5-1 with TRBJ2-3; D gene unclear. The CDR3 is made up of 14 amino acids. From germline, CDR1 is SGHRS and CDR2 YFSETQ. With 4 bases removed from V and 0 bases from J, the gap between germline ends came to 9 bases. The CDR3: CASSPPGSTDTQYF. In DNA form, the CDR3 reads TGCGCCAGCAGCCCACCAGGTAGCACAGATACGCAGTATTTT.

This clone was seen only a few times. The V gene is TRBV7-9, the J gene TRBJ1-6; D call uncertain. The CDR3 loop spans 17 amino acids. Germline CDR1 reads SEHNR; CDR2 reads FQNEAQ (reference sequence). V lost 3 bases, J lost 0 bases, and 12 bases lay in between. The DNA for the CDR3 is TGTGCCAGCAGCTTTGGAGGGCTGAGCTCCTATAATTCACCCCTCCACTTT. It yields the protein CASSFGGLSSYNSPLHF.

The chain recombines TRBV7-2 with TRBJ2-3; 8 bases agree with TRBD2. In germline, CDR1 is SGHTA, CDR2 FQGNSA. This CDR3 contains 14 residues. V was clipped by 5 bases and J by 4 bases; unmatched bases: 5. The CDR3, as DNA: TGTGCCAGCAGCACGCGGGGGGTAGCAGATACGCAGTATTTT. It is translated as CASSTRGVADTQYF.

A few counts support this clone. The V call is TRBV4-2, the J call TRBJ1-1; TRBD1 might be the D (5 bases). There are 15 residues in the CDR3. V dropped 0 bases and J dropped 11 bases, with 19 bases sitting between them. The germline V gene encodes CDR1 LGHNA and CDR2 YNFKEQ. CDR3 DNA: TGTGCCAGCAGCCAAGAGGAAGGGGAACGGAGTGGGGCTTTCTTT. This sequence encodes CASSQEEGERSGAFF.

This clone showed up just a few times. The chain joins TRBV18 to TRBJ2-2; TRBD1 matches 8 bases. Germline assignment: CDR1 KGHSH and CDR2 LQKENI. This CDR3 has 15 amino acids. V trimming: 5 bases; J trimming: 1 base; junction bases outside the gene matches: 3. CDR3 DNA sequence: TGTGCCAGCTCAAAGGGACAGGAGAACACCGGGGAGCTGTTTTTT. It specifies CASSKGQENTGELFF.

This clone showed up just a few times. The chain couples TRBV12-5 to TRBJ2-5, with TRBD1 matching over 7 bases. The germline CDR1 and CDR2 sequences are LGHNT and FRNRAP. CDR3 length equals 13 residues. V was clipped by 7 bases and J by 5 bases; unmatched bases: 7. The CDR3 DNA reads TGTGCTAGTGCCACCGACAGGGCGGAGACCCAGTACTTC. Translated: CASATDRAETQYF.

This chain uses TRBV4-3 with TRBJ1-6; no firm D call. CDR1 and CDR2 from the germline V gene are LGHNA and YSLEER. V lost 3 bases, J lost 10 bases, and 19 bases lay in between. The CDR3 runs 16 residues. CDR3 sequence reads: CASSHQARGYSSPLHF. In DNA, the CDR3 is TGCGCCAGCAGCCACCAAGCAAGAGGATATTCCTCACCCCTCCACTTT.